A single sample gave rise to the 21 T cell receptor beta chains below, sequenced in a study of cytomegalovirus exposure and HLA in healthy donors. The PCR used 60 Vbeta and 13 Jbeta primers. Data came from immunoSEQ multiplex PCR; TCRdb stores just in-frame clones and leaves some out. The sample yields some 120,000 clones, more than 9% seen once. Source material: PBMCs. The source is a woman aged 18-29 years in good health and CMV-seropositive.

Written as DNA, the CDR3 is TGTGCCACCAGCAAACGGGGGTACTACGAGCAGTACTTC. It translates to CATSKRGYYEQYF. V and J are TRBV15 and TRBJ2-7; D is possibly TRBD2 (6 bases). Germline V gene sequence: CDR1 LNHNV, CDR2 YYDKDF (reference sequence). CDR3 size: 13 residues. Trimming pared 4 bases from V and 3 bases from J, leaving 10 bases between.

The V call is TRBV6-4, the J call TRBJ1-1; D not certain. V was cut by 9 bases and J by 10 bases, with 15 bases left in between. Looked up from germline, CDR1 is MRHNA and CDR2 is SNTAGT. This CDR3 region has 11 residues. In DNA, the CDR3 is TGTGCCAGGGTGCTGGCGGGAGGAGCTTTCTTT. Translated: CARVLAGGAFF.

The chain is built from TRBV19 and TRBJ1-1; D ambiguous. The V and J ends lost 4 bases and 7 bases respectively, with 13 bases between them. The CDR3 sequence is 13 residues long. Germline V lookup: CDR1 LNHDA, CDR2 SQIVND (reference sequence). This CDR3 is CASSTWREGEAFF. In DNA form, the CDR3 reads TGTGCCAGTAGTACGTGGAGGGAGGGTGAAGCTTTCTTT.

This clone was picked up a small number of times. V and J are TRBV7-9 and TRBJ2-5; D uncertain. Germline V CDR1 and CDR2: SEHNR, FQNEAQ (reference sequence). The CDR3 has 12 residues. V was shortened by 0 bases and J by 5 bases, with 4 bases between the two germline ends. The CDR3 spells CASSLARETQYF. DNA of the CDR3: TGTGCCAGCAGCTTAGCTCGGGAGACCCAGTACTTC.

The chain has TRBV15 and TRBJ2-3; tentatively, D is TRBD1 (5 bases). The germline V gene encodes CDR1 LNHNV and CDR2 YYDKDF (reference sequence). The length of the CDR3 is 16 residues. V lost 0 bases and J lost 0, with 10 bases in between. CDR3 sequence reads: CATSRDKTVSTDTQYF. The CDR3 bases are TGTGCCACCAGCAGAGATAAGACAGTTAGCACAGATACGCAGTATTTT.

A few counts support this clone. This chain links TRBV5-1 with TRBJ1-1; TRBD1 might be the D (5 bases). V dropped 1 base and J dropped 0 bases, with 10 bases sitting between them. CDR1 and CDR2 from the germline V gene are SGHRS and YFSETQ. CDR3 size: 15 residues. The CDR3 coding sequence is TGCGCCAGCAGCTTGAACAGGAACATGAACACTGAAGCTTTCTTT. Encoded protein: CASSLNRNMNTEAFF.

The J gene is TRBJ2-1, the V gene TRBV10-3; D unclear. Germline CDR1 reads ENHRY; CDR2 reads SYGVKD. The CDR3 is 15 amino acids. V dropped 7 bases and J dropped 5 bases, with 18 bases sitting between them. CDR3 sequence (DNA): TGTGCCATCAAGGCGAGCTCAGCGCCTGACAATGAGCAGTTCTTC. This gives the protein CAIKASSAPDNEQFF.

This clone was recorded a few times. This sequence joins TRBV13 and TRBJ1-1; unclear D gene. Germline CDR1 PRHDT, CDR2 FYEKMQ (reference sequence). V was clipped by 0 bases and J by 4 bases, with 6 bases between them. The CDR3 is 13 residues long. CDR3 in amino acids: CASSLGISTEAFF. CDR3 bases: TGTGCCAGCAGCTTAGGCATTAGCACTGAAGCTTTCTTT.

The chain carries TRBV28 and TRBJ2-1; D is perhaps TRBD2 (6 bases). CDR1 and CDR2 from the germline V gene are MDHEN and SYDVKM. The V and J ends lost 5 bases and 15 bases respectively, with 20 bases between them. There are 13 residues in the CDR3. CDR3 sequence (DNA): TGTGCCAGCAGTGGGGTTGGGCTAGCGATAGGGTTCTTC. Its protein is CASSGVGLAIGFF.

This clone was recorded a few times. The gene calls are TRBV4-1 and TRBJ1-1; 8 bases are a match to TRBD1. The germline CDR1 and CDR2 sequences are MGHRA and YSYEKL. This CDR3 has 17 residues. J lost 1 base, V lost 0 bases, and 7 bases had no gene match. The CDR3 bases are TGCGCCAGCAGCCAAGATAGAAGGACAGGGTGGAACACTGAAGCTTTCTTT. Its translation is CASSQDRRTGWNTEAFF.

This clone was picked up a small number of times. The CDR3 coding sequence is TGTGCCAGCAGTGAACTGACAGGGACTCAGCCCCAGCATTTT. Protein: CASSELTGTQPQHF. The rearrangement joins TRBV6-1 to TRBJ1-5, with 7 bases identical to TRBD1. Germline loops: CDR1 MNHNS, CDR2 SASEGT. The CDR3 is 14 amino acids. V lost 2 bases to trimming and J lost 6 bases; unmatched junction nucleotides: 4.

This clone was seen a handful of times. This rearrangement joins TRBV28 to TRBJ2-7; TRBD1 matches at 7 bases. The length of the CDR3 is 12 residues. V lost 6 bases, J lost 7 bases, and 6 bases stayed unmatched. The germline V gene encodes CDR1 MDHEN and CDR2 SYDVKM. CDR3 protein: CASSAQGNEQYF. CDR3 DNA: TGTGCCAGCAGCGCACAGGGGAATGAGCAGTACTTC.

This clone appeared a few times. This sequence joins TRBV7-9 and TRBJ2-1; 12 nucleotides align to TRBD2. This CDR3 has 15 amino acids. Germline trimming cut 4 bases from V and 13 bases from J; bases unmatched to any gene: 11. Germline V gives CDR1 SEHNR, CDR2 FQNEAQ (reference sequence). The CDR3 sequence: CASSSDDRLAGAQFF. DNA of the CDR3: TGTGCCAGCAGCTCCGACGACCGACTAGCGGGAGCCCAGTTCTTC.

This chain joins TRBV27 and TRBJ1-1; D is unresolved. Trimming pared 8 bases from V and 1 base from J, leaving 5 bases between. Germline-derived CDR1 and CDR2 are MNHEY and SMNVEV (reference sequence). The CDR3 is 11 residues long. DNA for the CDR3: TGTGCCAGCCGGGGGAACACTGAAGCTTTCTTT. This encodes CASRGNTEAFF.

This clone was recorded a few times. This CDR3 reads CASGGGSYNEQFF. CDR3 coding DNA: TGCGCCAGCGGGGGAGGCTCCTACAATGAGCAGTTCTTC. This chain uses TRBV10-1 with TRBJ2-1; possibly TRBD2 for D (6 bases). The CDR3 extends over 13 amino acids. Deletions cut 8 bases from V and 0 bases from J, with 8 bases between. Germline-derived CDR1 and CDR2 are WNHNN and SYGVQD (reference sequence).

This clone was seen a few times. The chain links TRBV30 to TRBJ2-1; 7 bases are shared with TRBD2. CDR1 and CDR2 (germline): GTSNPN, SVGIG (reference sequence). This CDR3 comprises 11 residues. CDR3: CGGGRGNEQFF. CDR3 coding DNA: TGTGGGGGAGGGAGGGGCAATGAGCAGTTCTTC.

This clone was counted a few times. CDR3 DNA sequence: TGTGCCAGCAGCCATGGTAGCGGGAGGTCAGATACGCAGTATTTT. Translated: CASSHGSGRSDTQYF. The chain joins TRBV7-3 to TRBJ2-3, with 10 bases aligning to TRBD2. V was pared by 5 bases and J by 4 bases, with 6 bases of the junction left unmatched. The CDR3 is made up of 15 amino acids. The germline gives CDR1 SGHTA, CDR2 FQGTGA.

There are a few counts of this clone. The CDR3 DNA reads TGTGCCAGTAGTATTAATGGAGGAACTTCCTACGAGCAGTACTTC. Protein sequence: CASSINGGTSYEQYF. This chain uses TRBV19 with TRBJ2-7; tentative D call: TRBD2 (5 bases). The V and J ends lost 3 bases and 1 base respectively, with 13 bases between them. The germline V gene has CDR1 LNHDA and CDR2 SQIVND (reference sequence). This CDR3 has 15 residues.

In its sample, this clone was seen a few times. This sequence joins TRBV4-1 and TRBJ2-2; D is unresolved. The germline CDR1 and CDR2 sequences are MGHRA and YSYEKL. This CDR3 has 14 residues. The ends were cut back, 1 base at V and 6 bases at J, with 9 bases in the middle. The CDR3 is CASSQVDFSGELFF. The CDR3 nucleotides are TGCGCCAGCAGCCAAGTTGACTTCTCCGGGGAGCTGTTTTTT.

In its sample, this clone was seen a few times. CDR3 coding DNA: TGTGCCTGGAGTGTAGGGGGCGAGGAGCTGTTTTTT. This encodes CAWSVGGEELFF. The rearrangement uses TRBV30 and TRBJ2-2, with 7 bases fitting TRBD1. In germline, CDR1 is GTSNPN, CDR2 SVGIG (reference sequence). The CDR3 totals 12 residues. V was pared by 0 bases and J by 10 bases, with 2 bases of the junction left unmatched.

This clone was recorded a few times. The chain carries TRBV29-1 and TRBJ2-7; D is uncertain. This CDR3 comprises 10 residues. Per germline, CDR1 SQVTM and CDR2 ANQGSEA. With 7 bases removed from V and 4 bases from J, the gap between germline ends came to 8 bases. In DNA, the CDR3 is TGCAGCGCACCGGGTTACGAGCAGTACTTC. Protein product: CSAPGYEQYF.